The sequence of this T cell receptor (beta chain) was determined in a study of human T cells and chemical hapten exposure. Overall study context: It was small differences in pooled library volume that mainly caused per-sample TCR yields to vary. Overall study findings and caveats: TCRs whose frequency exceeded 1 in 1000 remained the same following DPC sensitization.

This clonotype was seen many times. The antigen remains unidentified. CDR1 and CDR2 (germline): MNHNS, SASEGT. The CDR3 has 14 residues. V was trimmed by 10 bases and J by 0 bases, leaving 10 bases between them. It was from unfractionated whole blood that total RNA was extracted. Within the library, unique molecular identifiers were attached to each individual cDNA molecule. Authors' methods: A per-sample median of around 100,000 TCRs was observed, with a range of roughly 23,224 to 750,000. TCRdb recomputed calls from the 5' RACE reads with MiXCR, one row per CDR3 protein. TCRdb's processing, not the study's, gives the V and J calls here. This sample has around 140,000 distinct CDR3 sequences, with roughly 4% found just once.

The rearrangement uses TRBV6-1 and TRBJ1-6, with no clear D. This TCR came from a female donor in good health. CDR3 nucleotides: TGTGCCACGGCCCAGAGCTCCTATAATTCACCCCTCCACTTT. Translation: CATAQSSYNSPLHF.